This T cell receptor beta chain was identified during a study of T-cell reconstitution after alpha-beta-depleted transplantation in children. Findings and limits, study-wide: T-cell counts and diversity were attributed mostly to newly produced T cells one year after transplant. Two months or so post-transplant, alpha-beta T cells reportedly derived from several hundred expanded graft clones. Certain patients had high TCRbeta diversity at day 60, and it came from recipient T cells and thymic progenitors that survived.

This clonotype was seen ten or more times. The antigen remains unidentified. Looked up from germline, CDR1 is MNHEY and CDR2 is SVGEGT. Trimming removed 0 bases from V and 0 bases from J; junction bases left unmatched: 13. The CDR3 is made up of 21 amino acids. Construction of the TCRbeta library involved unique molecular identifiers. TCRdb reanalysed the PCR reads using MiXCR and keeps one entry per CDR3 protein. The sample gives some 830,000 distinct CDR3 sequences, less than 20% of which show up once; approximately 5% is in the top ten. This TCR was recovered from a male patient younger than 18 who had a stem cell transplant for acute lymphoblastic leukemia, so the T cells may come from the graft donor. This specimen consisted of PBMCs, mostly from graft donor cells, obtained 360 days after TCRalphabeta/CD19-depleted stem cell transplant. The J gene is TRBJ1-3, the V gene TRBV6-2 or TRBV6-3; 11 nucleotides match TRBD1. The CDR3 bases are TGTGCCAGCAGTTACTCAAAGTTTCCCGGGGACAGGGGGTACTCTGGAAACACCATATATTTT. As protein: CASSYSKFPGDRGYSGNTIYF.